The rows below give T cell receptor beta chains drawn from one sample of a study of cytomegalovirus exposure and HLA in healthy donors. Assay used: immunoSEQ multiplex PCR; TCRdb lists only in-frame clones, some missing. The table includes 150,000 or so clones, about 86% detected once. Sequenced input: PBMCs. These receptors were collected from a human donor in good health. Both conserved end residues are part of each CDR3. Fields, in order: CDR3 DNA, CDR3 protein, clone size, J gene, V gene, D gene. A D gene is named only where the DNA matches it firmly. Part of the rows lack a size; the others show once, few, many or a class for expanded clones.

CDR3nt: TGTGCCAGTAGTTCGGACAGGCCAAATCAGCCCCAGCATTTT
CDR3aa: CASSSDRPNQPQHF
abundance: NA
j_gene: TRBJ1-5
v_gene: TRBV19
d_gene: TRBD1

CDR3nt: TGTGCCAGCTCACCGGACAGTACCTCTGGAAACACCATATATTTT
CDR3aa: CASSPDSTSGNTIYF
abundance: NA
j_gene: TRBJ1-3
v_gene: TRBV18
d_gene: NA

CDR3nt: TGTGCCAGCTCAAAACGGACGGACGGGAGCTCCTACGAGCAGTACTTC
CDR3aa: CASSKRTDGSSYEQYF
abundance: NA
j_gene: TRBJ2-7
v_gene: TRBV18
d_gene: NA

CDR3nt: TGCGCCAGCAGCTTGGGCCCGGGACAGGGGAATTACGAGCAGTACTTC
CDR3aa: CASSLGPGQGNYEQYF
abundance: NA
j_gene: TRBJ2-7
v_gene: TRBV5-1
d_gene: TRBD1

CDR3nt: TGTGCCAGCAGACAGGACAGGGGAAATCAGCCCCAGCATTTT
CDR3aa: CASRQDRGNQPQHF
abundance: NA
j_gene: TRBJ1-5
v_gene: TRBV6-5
d_gene: TRBD1

CDR3nt: TGTGCCAGCAGCTCGGGACAGGGTGATGAGCAGTTCTTC
CDR3aa: CASSSGQGDEQFF
abundance: NA
j_gene: TRBJ2-1
v_gene: TRBV7-9
d_gene: TRBD1

CDR3nt: TGTGCCAGCAGCAAATATAGCGCGAAGTACAATGAGCAGTTCTTC
CDR3aa: CASSKYSAKYNEQFF
abundance: NA
j_gene: TRBJ2-1
v_gene: TRBV21-1
d_gene: NA

CDR3nt: TGTGCCAGCAGCTTACAAGAGGGGGAGGGAACTGAAGCTTTCTTT
CDR3aa: CASSLQEGEGTEAFF
abundance: NA
j_gene: TRBJ1-1
v_gene: TRBV13
d_gene: NA

CDR3nt: TGCGCCAGCAAGACCGCGCAGGACTATGGCTACACCTTC
CDR3aa: CASKTAQDYGYTF
abundance: once
j_gene: TRBJ1-2
v_gene: TRBV5-1
d_gene: NA

CDR3nt: TGTGCCAGCTCCGCGGAGGGTTACGGCGGGGAGCTGTTTTTT
CDR3aa: CASSAEGYGGELFF
abundance: NA
j_gene: TRBJ2-2
v_gene: TRBV7-9
d_gene: NA

CDR3nt: TGCAGCGTTTACGGGGGGGTCACTGAAGCTTTCTTT
CDR3aa: CSVYGGVTEAFF
abundance: NA
j_gene: TRBJ1-1
v_gene: TRBV29-1
d_gene: NA

CDR3nt: TGTGCCAGCCAGCGCGGGACAGGGTACCAAGAGACCCAGTACTTC
CDR3aa: CASQRGTGYQETQYF
abundance: NA
j_gene: TRBJ2-5
v_gene: TRBV2
d_gene: TRBD1

CDR3nt: TGTGCCAGCAGTTTTAGCGGGAACACCGGGGAGCTGTTTTTT
CDR3aa: CASSFSGNTGELFF
abundance: once
j_gene: TRBJ2-2
v_gene: TRBV28
d_gene: NA

CDR3nt: TGTGCCAGCAGTCCGGTAACAGGGAGAGGCGCTAAGACCCAGTACTTC
CDR3aa: CASSPVTGRGAKTQYF
abundance: NA
j_gene: TRBJ2-5
v_gene: TRBV2
d_gene: NA

CDR3nt: TGTGCCAGCAGCTTAGAGCGGGGTTTGTGGAATGAGCAGTTCTTC
CDR3aa: CASSLERGLWNEQFF
abundance: NA
j_gene: TRBJ2-1
v_gene: TRBV7-2
d_gene: TRBD2

CDR3nt: TGTGCCAGCTCACCGGGGACTAGCGGGAGTACAACCGGGGAGCTGTTTTTT
CDR3aa: CASSPGTSGSTTGELFF
abundance: NA
j_gene: TRBJ2-2
v_gene: TRBV18
d_gene: TRBD2

CDR3nt: TGTGCCAGCACGAGGGGGGGGTACGACTATGGCTACACCTTC
CDR3aa: CASTRGGYDYGYTF
abundance: NA
j_gene: TRBJ1-2
v_gene: TRBV6-1
d_gene: NA

CDR3nt: TGTGCCAGCGGGCCCCTAACGGGGTACGAGCAGTACTTC
CDR3aa: CASGPLTGYEQYF
abundance: NA
j_gene: TRBJ2-7
v_gene: TRBV27
d_gene: NA

CDR3nt: TGTGCCAGCAGCCAACCTGACAGGGCGCGTGAAAAACTGTTTTTT
CDR3aa: CASSQPDRAREKLFF
abundance: NA
j_gene: TRBJ1-4
v_gene: TRBV16
d_gene: TRBD1

CDR3nt: TGTGCCAGCGCAAGCCGATTTGTACAGGGTACCAATCAGCCCCAGCATTTT
CDR3aa: CASASRFVQGTNQPQHF
abundance: NA
j_gene: TRBJ1-5
v_gene: TRBV18
d_gene: NA

CDR3nt: TGCAGTGCAGGAGCAAACACTGAAGCTTTCTTT
CDR3aa: CSAGANTEAFF
abundance: NA
j_gene: TRBJ1-1
v_gene: TRBV20-1
d_gene: NA

CDR3nt: TGTGCCAGCAGTTACAGGGACAGGGGGCCTGAAGCTTTCTTT
CDR3aa: CASSYRDRGPEAFF
abundance: NA
j_gene: TRBJ1-1
v_gene: TRBV6-6
d_gene: TRBD1

CDR3nt: TGTGCCAGCAGCACCACAGCACAGAGCTCCTACAATGAGCAGTTCTTC
CDR3aa: CASSTTAQSSYNEQFF
abundance: NA
j_gene: TRBJ2-1
v_gene: TRBV5-5
d_gene: NA

CDR3nt: TGTGCCAGCACGTCAACTCTAGCGAACACTGAAGCTTTCTTT
CDR3aa: CASTSTLANTEAFF
abundance: NA
j_gene: TRBJ1-1
v_gene: TRBV6-5
d_gene: NA

CDR3nt: TGTGCCAGCAGCTTAGGGCCAGGGGGCGGACAAGCTTTCTTT
CDR3aa: CASSLGPGGGQAFF
abundance: NA
j_gene: TRBJ1-1
v_gene: TRBV11-2
d_gene: TRBD1

CDR3nt: TGTGCCAGTATTGCCCGAGAGGAACTTAACTATGGCTACACCTTC
CDR3aa: CASIAREELNYGYTF
abundance: NA
j_gene: TRBJ1-2
v_gene: TRBV19
d_gene: NA

CDR3nt: TGTGCCACCGACAGGGGGCTCGGCTACACCTTC
CDR3aa: CATDRGLGYTF
abundance: NA
j_gene: TRBJ1-2
v_gene: TRBV2
d_gene: TRBD1

CDR3nt: TGTGCCAGTAGTAGGGGGACTAGCGGGATTCGAACAGATACGCAGTATTTT
CDR3aa: CASSRGTSGIRTDTQYF
abundance: NA
j_gene: TRBJ2-3
v_gene: TRBV19
d_gene: TRBD2

CDR3nt: TGTGCCAGCAGCGTAGCGGCTAGCGGGAGCTCCTACAATGAGCAGTTCTTC
CDR3aa: CASSVAASGSSYNEQFF
abundance: NA
j_gene: TRBJ2-1
v_gene: TRBV9
d_gene: TRBD2

CDR3nt: TGTGCCAGCAGTTTATCCGGACTAGGCTCCTACAATGAGCAGTTCTTC
CDR3aa: CASSLSGLGSYNEQFF
abundance: NA
j_gene: TRBJ2-1
v_gene: TRBV27
d_gene: TRBD2

CDR3nt: TGTGCCAGCAGCACCCGAAGCGGAAAACTGTTTTTT
CDR3aa: CASSTRSGKLFF
abundance: few
j_gene: TRBJ1-4
v_gene: TRBV13
d_gene: NA

CDR3nt: TGTGCCAGCAGCTTAAAGGGACAGGGTAAGGAGCAGTACTTC
CDR3aa: CASSLKGQGKEQYF
abundance: once
j_gene: TRBJ2-7
v_gene: TRBV7-3
d_gene: TRBD1

CDR3nt: TGTGCCTGCCTCCCCCCCCCTAATGAAAAACTGTTTTTT
CDR3aa: CACLPPPNEKLFF
abundance: NA
j_gene: TRBJ1-4
v_gene: TRBV30
d_gene: NA

CDR3nt: TGCGCCAGCAGCCAATTTGGACTAGCTTCCTTTTACGAGCAGTACTTC
CDR3aa: CASSQFGLASFYEQYF
abundance: NA
j_gene: TRBJ2-7
v_gene: TRBV4-1
d_gene: TRBD2

CDR3nt: TGTGCCAGTAGTACCCGGGACAGGGGTGATGAAAAACTGTTTTTT
CDR3aa: CASSTRDRGDEKLFF
abundance: NA
j_gene: TRBJ1-4
v_gene: TRBV19
d_gene: TRBD1

CDR3nt: TGTGCCAGTAGTGATATATTGCGGGGTCAGCCCCAGCATTTT
CDR3aa: CASSDILRGQPQHF
abundance: few
j_gene: TRBJ1-5
v_gene: TRBV19
d_gene: NA

CDR3nt: TGTGCCACCAGCAGAGATTGGGGGGGGGATGGGCAAGAAGATGGCTACACCTTC
CDR3aa: CATSRDWGGDGQEDGYTF
abundance: NA
j_gene: TRBJ1-2
v_gene: TRBV15
d_gene: NA

CDR3nt: TGTGCCAGCAGTTCGGCGGGGGTTAGCAATCAGCCCCAGCATTTT
CDR3aa: CASSSAGVSNQPQHF
abundance: few
j_gene: TRBJ1-5
v_gene: TRBV28
d_gene: NA

CDR3nt: TGTGCCAGCTCACCATCGGACCAGGGGGACACTGAAGCTTTCTTT
CDR3aa: CASSPSDQGDTEAFF
abundance: NA
j_gene: TRBJ1-1
v_gene: TRBV18
d_gene: TRBD1

CDR3nt: TGTGCCAGCAGCCGGGACAGGGGAAACACTGAAGCTTTCTTT
CDR3aa: CASSRDRGNTEAFF
abundance: NA
j_gene: TRBJ1-1
v_gene: TRBV2
d_gene: TRBD1

CDR3nt: TGTGCCAGCAGTTATTCGGGACTAGCGGGAGTGACCGGGGAGCTGTTTTTT
CDR3aa: CASSYSGLAGVTGELFF
abundance: NA
j_gene: TRBJ2-2
v_gene: TRBV28
d_gene: TRBD2

CDR3nt: TGTGCCAGCAGTTTATACGGGAGGCCCTCTTCTTACAATGAGCAGTTCTTC
CDR3aa: CASSLYGRPSSYNEQFF
abundance: NA
j_gene: TRBJ2-1
v_gene: TRBV27
d_gene: TRBD2

CDR3nt: TGTGCCAGCAGGAGCCGGGACAAGAGCTACGAGCAGTACTTC
CDR3aa: CASRSRDKSYEQYF
abundance: NA
j_gene: TRBJ2-7
v_gene: TRBV6-1
d_gene: NA

CDR3nt: TGTGCCAGCTGCAGGACAGGGGGCACATATTCACCCCTCCACTTT
CDR3aa: CASCRTGGTYSPLHF
abundance: NA
j_gene: TRBJ1-6
v_gene: TRBV7-2
d_gene: TRBD1

CDR3nt: TGTGCCAGCAGCCCGAGGGACAGGGGGCTCGGTGGCTACACCTTC
CDR3aa: CASSPRDRGLGGYTF
abundance: NA
j_gene: TRBJ1-2
v_gene: TRBV7-3
d_gene: TRBD1

CDR3nt: TGTGCCAGCGGCCAGACAGAGAACACTGAAGCTTTCTTT
CDR3aa: CASGQTENTEAFF
abundance: NA
j_gene: TRBJ1-1
v_gene: TRBV11-1
d_gene: NA

CDR3nt: TGTGCCAGTAGTATAGCTTTTTGGCACGGACAGCCTCAGCAGTACTTC
CDR3aa: CASSIAFWHGQPQQYF
abundance: NA
j_gene: TRBJ2-7
v_gene: TRBV19
d_gene: NA

CDR3nt: TGTGCCAGCAGCCAGCGGGGGTCAACCTACGAGCAGTACTTC
CDR3aa: CASSQRGSTYEQYF
abundance: NA
j_gene: TRBJ2-7
v_gene: TRBV5-5
d_gene: TRBD2

CDR3nt: TGTGCCAGCAGGCTCATCGGACAGGGAGATACGCAGTATTTT
CDR3aa: CASRLIGQGDTQYF
abundance: NA
j_gene: TRBJ2-3
v_gene: TRBV27
d_gene: TRBD1

CDR3nt: TGTGCCAGCAGTTCATTAGCTCGTTCAAGCAATGAGCAGTTCTTC
CDR3aa: CASSSLARSSNEQFF
abundance: NA
j_gene: TRBJ2-1
v_gene: TRBV6-5
d_gene: NA